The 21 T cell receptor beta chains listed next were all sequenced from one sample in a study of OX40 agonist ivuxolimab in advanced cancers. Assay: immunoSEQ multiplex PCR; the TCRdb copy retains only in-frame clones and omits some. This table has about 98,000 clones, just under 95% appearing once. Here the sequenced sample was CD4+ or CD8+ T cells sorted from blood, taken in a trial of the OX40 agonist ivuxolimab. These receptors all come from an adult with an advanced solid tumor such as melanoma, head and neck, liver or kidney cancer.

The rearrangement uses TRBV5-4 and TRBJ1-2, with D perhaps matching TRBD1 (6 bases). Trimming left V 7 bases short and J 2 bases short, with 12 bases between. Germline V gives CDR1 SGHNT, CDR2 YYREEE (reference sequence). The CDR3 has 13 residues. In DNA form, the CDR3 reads TGTGCCAGCGAGGACAGATCGAACTATGGCTACACCTTC. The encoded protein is CASEDRSNYGYTF.

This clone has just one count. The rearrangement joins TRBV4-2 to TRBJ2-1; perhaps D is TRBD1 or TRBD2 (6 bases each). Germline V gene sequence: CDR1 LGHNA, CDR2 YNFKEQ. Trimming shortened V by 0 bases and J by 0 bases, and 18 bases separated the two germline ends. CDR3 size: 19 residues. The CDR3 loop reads CASSQEPLGGGDSYNEQFF. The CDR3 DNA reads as TGTGCCAGCAGCCAAGAGCCCCTTGGGGGCGGGGACTCCTACAATGAGCAGTTCTTC.

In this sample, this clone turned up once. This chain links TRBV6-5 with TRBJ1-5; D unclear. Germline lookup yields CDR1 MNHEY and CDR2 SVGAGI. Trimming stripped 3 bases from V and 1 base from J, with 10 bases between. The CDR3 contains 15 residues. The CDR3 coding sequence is TGTGCCAGCAGTTATAGCGGGGTAAGCAATCAGCCCCAGCATTTT. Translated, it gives CASSYSGVSNQPQHF.

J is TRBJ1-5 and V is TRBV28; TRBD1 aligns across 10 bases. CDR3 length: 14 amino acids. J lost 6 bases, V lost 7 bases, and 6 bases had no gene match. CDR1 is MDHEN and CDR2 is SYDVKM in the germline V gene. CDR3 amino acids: CASIRGQGIQPQHF. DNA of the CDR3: TGTGCCAGCATCCGGGGACAGGGGATTCAGCCCCAGCATTTT.

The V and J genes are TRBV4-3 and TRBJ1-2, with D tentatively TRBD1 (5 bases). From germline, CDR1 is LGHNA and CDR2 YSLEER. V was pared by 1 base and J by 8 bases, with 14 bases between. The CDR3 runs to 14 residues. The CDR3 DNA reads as TGCGCCAGCAGCCAAGTGTTCAGGGAGCGAGGCTACACCTTC. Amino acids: CASSQVFRERGYTF.

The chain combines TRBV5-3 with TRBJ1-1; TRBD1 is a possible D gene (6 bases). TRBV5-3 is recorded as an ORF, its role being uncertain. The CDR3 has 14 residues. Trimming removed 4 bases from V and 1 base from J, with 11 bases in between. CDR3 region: CARSRGHPNTEAFF. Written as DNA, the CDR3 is TGTGCCAGAAGCAGGGGACACCCGAACACTGAAGCTTTCTTT.

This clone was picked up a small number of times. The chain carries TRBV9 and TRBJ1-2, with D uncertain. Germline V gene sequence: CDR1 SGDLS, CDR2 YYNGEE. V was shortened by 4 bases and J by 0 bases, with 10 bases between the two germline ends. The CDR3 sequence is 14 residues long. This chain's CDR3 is CASSTQSTNYGYTF. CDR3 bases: TGTGCCAGCAGCACCCAGTCCACTAACTATGGCTACACCTTC.

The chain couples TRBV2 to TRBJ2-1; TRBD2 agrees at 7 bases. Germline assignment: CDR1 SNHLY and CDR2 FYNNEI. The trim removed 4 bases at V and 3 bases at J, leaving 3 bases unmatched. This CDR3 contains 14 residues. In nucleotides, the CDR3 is TGTGCCAGCAGTGTGGGGACTAACTACAATGAGCAGTTCTTC. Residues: CASSVGTNYNEQFF. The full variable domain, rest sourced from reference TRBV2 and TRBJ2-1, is EPEVTQTPSHQVTQMGQEVILRCVPISNHLYFYWYRQILGQKVEFLVSFYNNEISEKSEIFDDQFSVERPDGSNFTLKIRSTKLEDSAMYFCASSVGTNYNEQFFGPGTRLTVL.

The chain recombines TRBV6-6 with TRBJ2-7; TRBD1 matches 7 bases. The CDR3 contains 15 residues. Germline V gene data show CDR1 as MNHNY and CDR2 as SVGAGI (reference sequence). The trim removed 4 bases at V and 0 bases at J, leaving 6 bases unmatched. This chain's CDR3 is CASSSPGQSSYEQYF. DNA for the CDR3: TGTGCCAGCAGTTCACCGGGACAGAGCTCCTACGAGCAGTACTTC.

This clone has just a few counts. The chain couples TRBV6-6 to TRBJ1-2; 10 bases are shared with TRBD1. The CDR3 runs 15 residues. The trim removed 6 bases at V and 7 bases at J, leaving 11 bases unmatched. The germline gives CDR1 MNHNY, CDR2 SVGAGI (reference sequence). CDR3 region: CASRQRGQGTGGYTF. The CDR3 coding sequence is TGTGCCAGCAGGCAGCGGGGACAGGGGACCGGTGGCTACACCTTC.

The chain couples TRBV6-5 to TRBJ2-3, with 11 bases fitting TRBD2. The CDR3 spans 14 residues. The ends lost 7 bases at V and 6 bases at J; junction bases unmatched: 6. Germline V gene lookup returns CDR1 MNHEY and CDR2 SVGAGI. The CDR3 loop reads CASKAGLAADTQYF. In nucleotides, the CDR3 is TGTGCCAGCAAGGCGGGACTAGCGGCGGATACGCAGTATTTT.

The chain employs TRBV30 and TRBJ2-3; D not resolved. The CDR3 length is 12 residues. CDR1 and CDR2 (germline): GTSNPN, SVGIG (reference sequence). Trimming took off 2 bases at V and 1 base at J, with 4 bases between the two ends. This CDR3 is CAWSLRTDTQYF. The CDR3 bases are TGTGCCTGGAGTTTGCGCACAGATACGCAGTATTTT.

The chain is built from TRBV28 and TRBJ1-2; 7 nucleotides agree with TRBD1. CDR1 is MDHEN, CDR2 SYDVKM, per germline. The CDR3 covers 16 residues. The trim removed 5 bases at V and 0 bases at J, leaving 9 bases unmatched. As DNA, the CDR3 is TGTGCCAGCAGTCTCCCAGGGGGTAAAGCTAACTATGGCTACACCTTC. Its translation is CASSLPGGKANYGYTF.

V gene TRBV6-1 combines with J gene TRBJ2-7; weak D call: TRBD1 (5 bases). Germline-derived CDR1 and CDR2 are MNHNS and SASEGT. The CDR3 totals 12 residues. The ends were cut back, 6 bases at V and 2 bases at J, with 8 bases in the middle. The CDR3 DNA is TGTGCCAGCAGAGGGGATCCCTACGAGCAGTACGTC. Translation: CASRGDPYEQYV.

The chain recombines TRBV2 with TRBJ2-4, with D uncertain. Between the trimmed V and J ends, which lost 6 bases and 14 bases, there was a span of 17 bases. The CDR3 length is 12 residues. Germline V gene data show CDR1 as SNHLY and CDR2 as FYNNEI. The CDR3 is CASRDVGSPKYF. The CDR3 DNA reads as TGTGCCAGCAGGGACGTGGGGTCGCCGAAGTACTTC.

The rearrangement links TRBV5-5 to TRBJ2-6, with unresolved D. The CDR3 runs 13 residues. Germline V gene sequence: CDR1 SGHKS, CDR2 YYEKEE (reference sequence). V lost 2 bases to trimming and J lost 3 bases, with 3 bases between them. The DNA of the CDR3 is TGTGCCAGCAGCTTTGTTGGGGCCAACGTCCTGACTTTC. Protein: CASSFVGANVLTF.

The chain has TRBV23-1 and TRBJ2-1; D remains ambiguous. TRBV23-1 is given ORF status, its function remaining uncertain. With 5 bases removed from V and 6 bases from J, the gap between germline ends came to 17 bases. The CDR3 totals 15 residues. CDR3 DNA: TGCGCCAGCAGTGGGCCGGTACTTCCTCGCAATGAGCAGTTCTTC. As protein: CASSGPVLPRNEQFF.

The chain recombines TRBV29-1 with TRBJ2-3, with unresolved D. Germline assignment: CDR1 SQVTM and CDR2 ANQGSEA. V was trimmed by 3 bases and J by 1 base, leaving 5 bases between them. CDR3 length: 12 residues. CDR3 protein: CSVDLGTDTQYF. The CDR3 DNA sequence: TGCAGCGTTGACCTAGGCACAGATACGCAGTATTTT.

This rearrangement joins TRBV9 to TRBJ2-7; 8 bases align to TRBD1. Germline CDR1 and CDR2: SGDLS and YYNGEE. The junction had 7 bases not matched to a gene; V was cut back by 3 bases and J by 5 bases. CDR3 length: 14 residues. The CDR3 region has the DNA TGTGCCAGCAGCGGGGGACAGGCTTTTAACGAGCAGTACTTC. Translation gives CASSGGQAFNEQYF.

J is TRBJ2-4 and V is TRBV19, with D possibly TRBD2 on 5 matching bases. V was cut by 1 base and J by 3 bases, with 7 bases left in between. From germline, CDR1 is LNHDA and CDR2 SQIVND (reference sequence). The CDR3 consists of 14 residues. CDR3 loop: CASSIGRDKNIQYF. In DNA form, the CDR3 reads TGTGCCAGTAGTATAGGTCGGGACAAAAACATTCAGTACTTC.

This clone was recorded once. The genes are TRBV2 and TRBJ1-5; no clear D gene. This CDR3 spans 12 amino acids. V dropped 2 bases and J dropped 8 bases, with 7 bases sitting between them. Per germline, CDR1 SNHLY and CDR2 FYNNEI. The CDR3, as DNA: TGTGCCAGCAGTGAATATACGGAGCCCCAGCATTTT. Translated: CASSEYTEPQHF.